This is a list of T cell receptor beta chains from one sample in a study of T cell responses to AZD1222 COVID-19 vaccine. The method was immunoSEQ multiplex PCR; TCRdb's version includes in-frame clones alone and lacks a portion of them. The data contain roughly 200,000 clones, around 94% of them seen just once; the ten biggest clones take up approximately 1.5%. The input for sequencing was peripheral blood, taken 28 days after the second dose of the MenACWY control vaccine. Receptors originate from an adult who received the MenACWY meningococcal vaccine as a control. Both conserved end residues are part of each CDR3.

len: 16
v_gene: TRBV24-1
j_gene: TRBJ2-3
CDR3aa: CATSDLNKADTDTQYF

len: 13
v_gene: TRBV5-1
j_gene: TRBJ1-2
CDR3aa: CASSSATSYGYTF

len: 16
v_gene: TRBV6-5
j_gene: TRBJ1-3
CDR3aa: CASSYSESRDGNTIYF

len: 15
v_gene: TRBV5-1
j_gene: TRBJ2-1
CDR3aa: CASSLIGGRMNEQFF

len: 13
v_gene: TRBV6-5
j_gene: TRBJ2-7
CDR3aa: CASSYSDRAEQYF

len: 12
v_gene: TRBV28
j_gene: TRBJ1-4
CDR3aa: CASQGVGEKLFF

len: 12
v_gene: TRBV28
j_gene: TRBJ1-1
CDR3aa: CASIDRHPEAFF

len: 13
v_gene: TRBV6-5
j_gene: TRBJ2-1
CDR3aa: CGVRSGGAYEQFF

len: 17
v_gene: TRBV6-2/TRBV6-3
j_gene: TRBJ1-2
CDR3aa: CASSYGWREERGNGYTF

len: 14
v_gene: TRBV27
j_gene: TRBJ1-6
CDR3aa: CASRLVGSNSPLHF

len: 13
v_gene: TRBV19
j_gene: TRBJ1-2
CDR3aa: CASSSGQDYGYTF

len: 14
v_gene: TRBV5-1
j_gene: TRBJ1-1
CDR3aa: CASRRDRGSTEAFF

len: 16
v_gene: TRBV7-2
j_gene: TRBJ1-3
CDR3aa: CASSSQGSGPRNTIYF

len: 13
v_gene: TRBV29-1
j_gene: TRBJ2-3
CDR3aa: CSGYRGNTDTQYF

len: 14
v_gene: TRBV2
j_gene: TRBJ1-1
CDR3aa: CASRDRAGYTEAFF

len: 16
v_gene: TRBV5-8
j_gene: TRBJ2-2
CDR3aa: CASGKRLAGGAGELFF

len: 15
v_gene: TRBV4-1
j_gene: TRBJ1-5
CDR3aa: CASSQERGNNQPQHF

len: 14
v_gene: TRBV15
j_gene: TRBJ1-2
CDR3aa: CATSRDPTRAGYTF

len: 13
v_gene: TRBV7-3
j_gene: TRBJ1-5
CDR3aa: CASSSGEGQPQHF

len: 16
v_gene: TRBV9
j_gene: TRBJ1-3
CDR3aa: CASSVGGRSSGNTIYF

len: 14
v_gene: TRBV11-2
j_gene: TRBJ2-7
CDR3aa: CASSSPGLTYEQYF

len: 14
v_gene: TRBV28
j_gene: TRBJ1-5
CDR3aa: CASREGPSNQPQHF

len: 15
v_gene: TRBV4-2
j_gene: TRBJ2-2
CDR3aa: CASSKQMGHTGELFF

len: 16
v_gene: TRBV30
j_gene: TRBJ2-3
CDR3aa: CAWSVGRDGRTDTQYF

len: 14
v_gene: TRBV6-5
j_gene: TRBJ1-2
CDR3aa: CASAYGGRGNGYTF

len: 15
v_gene: TRBV14
j_gene: TRBJ1-4
CDR3aa: CASSQVGGVNEKLFF

len: 13
v_gene: TRBV6-6
j_gene: TRBJ1-3
CDR3aa: CASRRDPGRYIYF

len: 14
v_gene: TRBV5-6
j_gene: TRBJ1-2
CDR3aa: CASSWDRGFHGYTF

len: 12
v_gene: TRBV30
j_gene: TRBJ2-5
CDR3aa: CAWSVTGKTQYF

len: 15
v_gene: TRBV15
j_gene: TRBJ2-2
CDR3aa: CATSRESVGIEELFF

len: 16
v_gene: TRBV28
j_gene: TRBJ2-7
CDR3aa: CASSSQPGSSLYEQYF

len: 15
v_gene: TRBV19
j_gene: TRBJ1-3
CDR3aa: CASSIGGASGNTIYF